The clone carrying this T cell receptor beta chain was seen a handful of times. The antigen is undetermined. CDR3 size: 16 residues. Between the trimmed V and J ends, which lost 3 bases and 0 bases, there was a span of 13 bases. Germline V gene data show CDR1 as KGHSH and CDR2 as LQKENI. This sample is drawn from a study of T-cell memory formation after mild COVID-19. Study details: Largely, TCR clusters stayed within a single donor. Study-level results: Those CD4+ clones that contracted were mainly in CM and EM (CD8+ ones in EMRA).

The 5'RACE method, run with constant-segment primers, produced TCR alpha and TCR beta cDNA libraries (carrying sample barcodes and UMIs). MiXCR, applied by TCRdb to the 5' RACE reads, yields one record per CDR3 protein. The table includes fewer than 350,000 distinct CDR3 sequences, 15% detected once. The specimen sequenced was PBMCs or a T cell subset sorted from them (not recorded which). The receptor's source is a man between 18 and 35 years old who had mild COVID-19 (a few samples of this study predate the infection). Cell type and time point are not known. This chain uses TRBV18 with TRBJ2-3; no definite D call. This CDR3 is CASSPGSGSSTDTQYF. In nucleotides, the CDR3 is TGTGCCAGCTCACCCGGTTCAGGATCTAGCACAGATACGCAGTATTTT. Looking up the rest from reference TRBV18 and TRBJ2-3 gives the full variable domain: NAGVMQNPRHLVRRRGQEARLRCSPMKGHSHVYWYRQLPEEGLKFMVYLQKENIIDESGMPKERFSAEFPKEGPSILRIQQVVRGDSAAYFCASSPGSGSSTDTQYFGPGTRLTVL.